What follows are 24 T cell receptor beta chains derived from one specimen sequenced in a study of T cells in tuberculosis. Sequenced by immunoSEQ multiplex PCR; TCRdb stores in-frame clones only, minus some. The sample holds about 37,000 clones, approximately 89% seen once. Documented time point: new active TB diagnosis, blood taken before or within 7 days of starting treatment. Source: PBMCs, taken at tuberculosis diagnosis. These receptor sequences come from an adult with tuberculosis.

The V call is TRBV19, the J call TRBJ1-2; the D is unclear. This CDR3 spans 14 amino acids. Trimming took 3 bases from V and 4 from J, leaving 12 bases between them. Germline assignment: CDR1 LNHDA and CDR2 SQIVND (reference sequence). CDR3 in amino acids: CASSIASNTYGYTF. Here the CDR3 DNA reads TGTGCCAGTAGTATTGCGAGTAATACCTATGGCTACACCTTC.

The chain employs TRBV29-1 and TRBJ1-1; possible D gene TRBD1, 5 bases. The V gene's germline CDR1 is SQVTM and CDR2 ANQGSEA. The CDR3 totals 14 residues. With 1 base removed from V and 5 bases from J, the gap between germline ends came to 14 bases. The CDR3 protein is CSVEVRTRTTEAFF. The CDR3 DNA sequence: TGCAGCGTTGAAGTGAGGACACGGACAACTGAAGCTTTCTTT.

This chain connects TRBV5-4 to TRBJ2-3, with 9 bases that match TRBD1. Per the germline V gene, CDR1 is SGHNT and CDR2 is YYREEE (reference sequence). There are 16 residues in the CDR3. V dropped 3 bases and J dropped 3; count of bases not matched to a gene: 8. The CDR3 sequence is CASSSPTGGRTDTQYF. CDR3 DNA sequence: TGTGCCAGCAGCTCACCTACAGGGGGCCGGACAGATACGCAGTATTTT.

The gene calls are TRBV27 and TRBJ2-1; a weak D match, TRBD2 (7 bases). The germline V gene has CDR1 MNHEY and CDR2 SMNVEV (reference sequence). The CDR3 is 15 residues long. The V end was cut by 6 bases, the J end by 4 bases, with 16 bases between. Here the CDR3 reads CASSLGGGLYNEQFF. CDR3 in DNA: TGTGCCAGCAGCTTAGGGGGGGGGCTTTACAATGAGCAGTTCTTC.

The V and J genes are TRBV30 and TRBJ2-1; the D gene is possibly TRBD2 (5 bases). The CDR3 is 12 amino acids. Trimming left V 4 bases short and J 8 bases short, with 12 bases between. CDR1 and CDR2 from the germline V gene are GTSNPN and SVGIG (reference sequence). CDR3 in amino acids: CAWKGLRDEQFF. The CDR3 nucleotides are TGTGCCTGGAAAGGGTTGAGGGATGAGCAGTTCTTC.

The chain recombines TRBV20-1 with TRBJ1-1, with TRBD1 matching 9 bases. V was clipped by 6 bases and J by 10 bases; unmatched bases: 6. CDR1 DFQATT and CDR2 SNEGSKA come from the germline V gene (reference sequence). The CDR3 sequence is 11 residues long. CDR3 in DNA: TGCAGTGCCAGCCACAGGGGGCTAGCTTTCTTT. This sequence encodes CSASHRGLAFF.

The chain recombines TRBV5-6 with TRBJ2-7; D not certain. Trimming shortened V by 3 bases and J by 3 bases, and 13 bases separated the two germline ends. Germline V gene sequence: CDR1 SGHDT, CDR2 YYEEEE. The CDR3 totals 14 residues. The CDR3 sequence is CASSSMNVNYEQYV. The CDR3 DNA sequence: TGTGCCAGCAGCTCAATGAACGTCAACTACGAGCAGTACGTC.

The chain combines TRBV6-6 with TRBJ1-4; 8 bases align to TRBD1. The CDR3 contains 16 residues. CDR1 and CDR2 from the germline V gene are MNHNY and SVGAGI (reference sequence). V was pared by 5 bases and J by 2 bases, with 7 bases of the junction left unmatched. DNA for the CDR3: TGTGCCAGCAGTACCACAGGGGGGCTGACTAATGAAAAACTGTTTTTT. Residues: CASSTTGGLTNEKLFF.

Here the CDR3 DNA reads TGTGCCAGCAGCTGGGGGGACGACAGGGCTTCTAACTATGGCTACACCTTC. Translated: CASSWGDDRASNYGYTF. The chain carries TRBV5-8 and TRBJ1-2; 7 bases are shared with TRBD1. Germline V gene data show CDR1 as SGHTS and CDR2 as YDEGEE. The CDR3 has 17 residues. Germline trimming cut 3 bases from V and 0 bases from J; bases unmatched to any gene: 11.

This chain links TRBV5-1 with TRBJ2-7; TRBD1 matches at 7 bases. V was pared by 3 bases and J by 2 bases, with 5 bases of the junction left unmatched. The CDR3 has 14 amino acids. Germline CDR1 is SGHRS and CDR2 is YFSETQ. The CDR3 nucleotides read TGCGCCAGCAGCTGGGCCGGACAGGCCTACGAGCAGTACTTC. This encodes CASSWAGQAYEQYF.

The rearrangement links TRBV19 to TRBJ2-5; 11 bases fit TRBD1. The CDR3 contains 16 residues. Trimming cost V 5 bases and J 3 bases; bases outside gene matches: 8. In germline, CDR1 is LNHDA, CDR2 SQIVND (reference sequence). Here the CDR3 reads CASSSRDRGKEETQYF. The CDR3 coding sequence is TGTGCCAGTAGTTCCCGGGACAGGGGGAAGGAAGAGACCCAGTACTTC.

V usage is TRBV7-2 and J usage is TRBJ2-7; D not certain. Trimming cost V 3 bases and J 7 bases, with 13 bases left between them. Germline V gene lookup returns CDR1 SGHTA and CDR2 FQGNSA. CDR3 length: 13 amino acids. The CDR3 DNA follows: TGTGCCAGCAGCTTTTCCGCGGCGGAGGAGCAGTACTTC. It specifies CASSFSAAEEQYF.

In this sample, this clone turned up a few times. This chain connects TRBV2 to TRBJ2-1; D call uncertain. The V gene's germline CDR1 is SNHLY and CDR2 FYNNEI. The CDR3 has 13 amino acids. With 8 bases removed from V and 2 bases from J, the gap between germline ends came to 10 bases. For the CDR3, the DNA is TGTGCCAGCGTTCCCACAGCCTACAATGAGCAGTTCTTC. It encodes CASVPTAYNEQFF. Together with reference TRBV2 and TRBJ2-1, the CDR3 gives the full variable domain: EPEVTQTPSHQVTQMGQEVILRCVPISNHLYFYWYRQILGQKVEFLVSFYNNEISEKSEIFDDQFSVERPDGSNFTLKIRSTKLEDSAMYFCASVPTAYNEQFFGPGTRLTVL.

V gene TRBV10-1 combines with J gene TRBJ1-2; perhaps TRBD1 as D (6 bases). Per the germline V gene, CDR1 is WNHNN and CDR2 is SYGVQD (reference sequence). The germline V and J ends were trimmed by 7 bases and 1 base, with 19 bases remaining between them. This CDR3 is built from 16 residues. CDR3 region: CASTLAATGYNYGYTF. The CDR3 nucleotides are TGCGCCAGCACTCTGGCCGCGACAGGATATAACTATGGCTACACCTTC.

The table lists this clone with a count of one. The rearrangement links TRBV10-3 to TRBJ2-1, with 12 bases aligning to TRBD2. The junction had 7 bases not matched to a gene; V was cut back by 6 bases and J by 10 bases. Germline loops: CDR1 ENHRY, CDR2 SYGVKD. The CDR3 extends over 14 amino acids. This CDR3 is CAIRRTSGEGEQFF. In DNA form, the CDR3 reads TGTGCCATCAGACGGACTAGCGGGGAGGGAGAGCAGTTCTTC.

The genes are TRBV4-1 and TRBJ1-2; D is uncertain. V gave up 6 bases and J gave up 4 bases, with 12 bases separating them. The CDR3 spans 13 residues. Germline lookup yields CDR1 MGHRA and CDR2 YSYEKL. The CDR3 DNA reads as TGCGCCAGCAGTATAATCCACGGCTATGGCTACACCTTC. Amino acids: CASSIIHGYGYTF.

The CDR3 DNA follows: TGTGCCAGCAGACGAGGAGGACAGGGGGCCTACGAGCAGTACTTC. This translates into CASRRGGQGAYEQYF. The chain combines TRBV6-5 with TRBJ2-7, with 10 bases fitting TRBD1. This CDR3 has 15 amino acids. CDR1 and CDR2 (germline): MNHEY, SVGAGI. J was trimmed by 2 bases and V by 6 bases; bases with no gene match: 7.

The chain employs TRBV11-2 and TRBJ1-4, with a weak D call TRBD1 (6 bases). The V gene's germline CDR1 is SGHAT and CDR2 FQNNGV. The V gene lost 10 bases and the J gene lost 8 bases, with 17 bases spanning the gap. The CDR3 spans 13 residues. The CDR3 coding sequence is TGTGCCACCAGGGGAGGACGGTCAGAAAAACTGTTTTTT. Its protein is CATRGGRSEKLFF.

This clone was counted only a few times. The gene calls are TRBV9 and TRBJ1-5; tentatively, D is TRBD1 (6 bases). The CDR3 covers 14 residues. Trimming removed 4 bases from V and 6 bases from J, with 14 bases in between. From germline, CDR1 is SGDLS and CDR2 YYNGEE. The CDR3 sequence: CASSSGRGSQPQHF. The CDR3, as DNA: TGTGCCAGCAGCAGCGGCAGGGGAAGTCAGCCCCAGCATTTT.

The chain combines TRBV27 with TRBJ1-6; D remains ambiguous. V lost 5 bases, J lost 1 base, and 15 bases lay in between. Germline CDR1 reads MNHEY; CDR2 reads SMNVEV (reference sequence). The CDR3 contains 17 residues. This CDR3 is CASSKLRPQSYNSPLHF. The CDR3 coding sequence is TGTGCCAGCAGTAAACTCAGGCCTCAGTCCTATAATTCACCCCTCCACTTT.

The rearrangement links TRBV4-2 to TRBJ1-3; maybe TRBD1 (6 bases). The germline V and J ends were trimmed by 3 bases and 1 base, with 16 bases remaining between them. This CDR3 has 17 amino acids. Per germline, CDR1 LGHNA and CDR2 YNFKEQ. The CDR3 region is CASSQTPGGGSGNTIYF. CDR3 coding DNA: TGTGCCAGCAGCCAGACACCGGGGGGCGGGTCTGGAAACACCATATATTTT.

For this clone: This same CDR3 is encoded by further DNA sequences in the sample. This chain joins TRBV28 and TRBJ1-1; D is undetermined. V lost 1 base to trimming and J lost 1 base, with 4 bases between them. The CDR3 is made up of 13 amino acids. CDR1 and CDR2 (germline): MDHEN, SYDVKM. The CDR3 DNA is TGTGCCAGCAGTTTATCCGGGAACACTGAAGCTTTCTTT. It is translated as CASSLSGNTEAFF. The variable domain in full, with the rest retrieved from reference TRBV28 and TRBJ1-1, is DVKVTQSSRYLVKRTGEKVFLECVQDMDHENMFWYRQDPGLGLRLIYFSYDVKMKEKGDIPEGYSVSREKKERFSLILESASTNQTSMYLCASSLSGNTEAFFGQGTRLTVV.

The chain combines TRBV6-6 with TRBJ2-2; TRBD2 matches at 7 bases. CDR1 and CDR2 from the germline V gene are MNHNY and SVGAGI (reference sequence). V was pared by 0 bases and J by 4 bases, with 5 bases of the junction left unmatched. CDR3 length: 16 residues. The CDR3 here is CASSYSSGGVTGELFF. CDR3 bases: TGTGCCAGCAGTTACTCCTCGGGGGGAGTCACCGGGGAGCTGTTTTTT.

J is TRBJ1-1 and V is TRBV19; D is undetermined. Germline CDR1 and CDR2: LNHDA and SQIVND (reference sequence). The CDR3 has 14 amino acids. The germline V and J ends were trimmed by 5 bases and 4 bases, with 14 bases remaining between them. The CDR3 loop is CASSPRERGTEAFF. CDR3 sequence (DNA): TGTGCCAGTAGTCCCCGCGAGCGGGGCACTGAAGCTTTCTTT.